This T cell receptor beta chain was observed in a study of cytomegalovirus exposure and HLA in healthy donors. Findings of the study overall: What TCR beta sequences reportedly achieved was accurate prediction of HLA-A and HLA-B alleles in most subjects.

Notes on this clone: Its antigen remains unidentified.

PCR primers comprised 60 Vbeta and 13 Jbeta primers. Profiling relied on immunoSEQ multiplex PCR, and the TCRdb table lists in-frame clones only, not all of them. The sample includes about 100,000 clones, more than 70% of them seen just once. The sample comprised PBMCs. This sequence was found in a woman aged 55-75 years in good health and CMV-seropositive.

The CDR3 sequence is CASSPSGTADYGYTF. CDR3 bases: TGTGCCAGCTCACCAAGTGGGACAGCTGATTATGGCTACACCTTC. This chain connects TRBV18 to TRBJ1-2; 7 nucleotides align to TRBD1. Unmatched junction bases numbered 8, after V lost 2 bases and J lost 5 bases. The CDR3 contains 15 residues. In germline, CDR1 is KGHSH, CDR2 LQKENI.